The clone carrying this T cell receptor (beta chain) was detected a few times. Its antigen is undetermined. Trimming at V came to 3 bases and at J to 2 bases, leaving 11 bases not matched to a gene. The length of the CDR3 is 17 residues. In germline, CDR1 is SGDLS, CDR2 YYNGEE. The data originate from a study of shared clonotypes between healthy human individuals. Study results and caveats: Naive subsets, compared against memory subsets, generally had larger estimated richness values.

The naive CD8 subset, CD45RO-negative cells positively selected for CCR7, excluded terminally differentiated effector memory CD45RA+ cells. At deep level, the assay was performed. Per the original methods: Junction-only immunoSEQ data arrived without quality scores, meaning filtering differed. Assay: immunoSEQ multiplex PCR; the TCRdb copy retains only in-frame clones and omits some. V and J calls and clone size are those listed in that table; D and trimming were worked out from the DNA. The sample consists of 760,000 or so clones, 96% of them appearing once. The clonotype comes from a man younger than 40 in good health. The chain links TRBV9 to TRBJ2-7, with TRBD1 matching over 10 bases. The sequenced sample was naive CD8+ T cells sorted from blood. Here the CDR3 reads CASSAGTGALDAYEQYF. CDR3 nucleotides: TGTGCCAGCAGCGCCGGGACAGGGGCCTTGGATGCCTACGAGCAGTACTTC.